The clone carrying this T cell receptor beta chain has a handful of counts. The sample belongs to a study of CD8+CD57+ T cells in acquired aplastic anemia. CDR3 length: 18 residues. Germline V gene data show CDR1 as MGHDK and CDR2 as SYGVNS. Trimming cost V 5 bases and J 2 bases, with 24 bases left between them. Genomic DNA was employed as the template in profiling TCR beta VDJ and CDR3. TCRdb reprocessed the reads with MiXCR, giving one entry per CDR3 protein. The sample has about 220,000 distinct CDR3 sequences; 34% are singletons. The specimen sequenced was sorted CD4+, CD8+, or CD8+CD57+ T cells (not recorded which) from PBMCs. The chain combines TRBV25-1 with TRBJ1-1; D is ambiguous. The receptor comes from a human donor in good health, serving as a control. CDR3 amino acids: CASSREPRKLGYNTEAFF. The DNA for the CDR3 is TGTGCCAGCAGTCGGGAACCTAGGAAATTAGGCTATAACACTGAAGCTTTCTTT.